This TCR beta chain was found in a study of T-cell reconstitution after alpha-beta-depleted transplantation in children. The CDR3 covers 15 residues. With 3 bases removed from V and 2 bases from J, the gap between germline ends came to 12 bases. Unique molecular identifiers tagged the TCRbeta library. TCRdb reanalysed the PCR reads using MiXCR and keeps one entry per CDR3 protein. The data show around 380,000 distinct CDR3 sequences, with 11% seen just once and approximately 5% held by the top ten. The TCR comes from a human donor who donated a stem cell graft to a child with acute myeloid leukemia. This chain connects TRBV12-3 or TRBV12-4 to TRBJ2-3; tentative D call: TRBD2 (6 bases). Source: PBMCs from the stem cell graft donor, taken from the stem cell graft. CDR3 loop: CASSFGAGVTDTQYF. The CDR3 DNA follows: TGTGCCAGCAGTTTTGGAGCGGGTGTCACAGATACGCAGTATTTT.